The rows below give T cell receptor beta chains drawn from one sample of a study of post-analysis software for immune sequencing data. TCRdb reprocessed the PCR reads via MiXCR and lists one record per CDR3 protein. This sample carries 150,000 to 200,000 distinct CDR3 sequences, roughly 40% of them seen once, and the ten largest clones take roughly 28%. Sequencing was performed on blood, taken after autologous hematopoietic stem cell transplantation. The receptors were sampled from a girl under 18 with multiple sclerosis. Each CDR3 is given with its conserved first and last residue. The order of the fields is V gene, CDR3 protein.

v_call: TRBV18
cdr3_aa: CASSPPWAGVETQYF

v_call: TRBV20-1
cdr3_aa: CSVYRTAGYNEQFF

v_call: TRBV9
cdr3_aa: CASSVEVNSYEQYF

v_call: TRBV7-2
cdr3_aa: CASSPTSGRLDTQYF

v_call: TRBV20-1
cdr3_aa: CSVRPYEQYF

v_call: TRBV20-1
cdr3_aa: CSAPGTASSGANVLTF

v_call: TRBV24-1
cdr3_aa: CATSDLNREQFF

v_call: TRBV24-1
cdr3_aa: CATSGGRVGETQYF

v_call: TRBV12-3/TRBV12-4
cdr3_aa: CASSLVRGQSPLHF

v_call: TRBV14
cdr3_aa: CASSQGVWQFQETQYF

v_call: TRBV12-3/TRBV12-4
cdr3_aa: CASRALEFHNEQYF

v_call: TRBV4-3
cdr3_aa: CASSQDKGLAGGRTDTQYF

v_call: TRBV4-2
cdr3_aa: CASSQDSRQGDTKAFF

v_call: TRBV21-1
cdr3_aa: CASSKVGPNGETQYF

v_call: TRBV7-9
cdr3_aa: CASTEGGLPYEQYF

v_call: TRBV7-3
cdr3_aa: CASSFRTRGTGELFF

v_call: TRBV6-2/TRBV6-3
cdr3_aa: CATQNGGADTQYF

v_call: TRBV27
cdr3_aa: CASSFLGPGGVGYEQYF

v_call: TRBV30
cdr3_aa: CAWSRQGAYYGYTF

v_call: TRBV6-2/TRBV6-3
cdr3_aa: CASSGGLAGAWDEQFF

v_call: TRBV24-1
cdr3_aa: CATSDFLRTGKETQYF

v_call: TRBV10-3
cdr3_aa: CAINHPGGEGYTF

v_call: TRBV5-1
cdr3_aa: CASSVGLAGGGNEQFF

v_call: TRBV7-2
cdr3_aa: CASSFRAGADTQYF

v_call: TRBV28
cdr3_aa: CASSIRRLAYEQYF

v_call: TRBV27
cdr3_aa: CASSLVARNEQFF

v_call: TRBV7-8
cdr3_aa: CASGQDAAGGLNSYNEQFF